These 21 T cell receptor beta chains share one sample of origin, sequenced in a study of T cells in Graves' hyperthyroidism and ophthalmopathy. Amplification of TCR beta CDR3 regions was performed using RNA transcripts as template. HTBI primers were employed in a first-round RT-PCR of the TCR CDR3. TCRdb processed the multiplex PCR reads anew with MiXCR; each CDR3 protein has one entry. The data hold a few hundred thousand distinct CDR3 sequences, with roughly 46% observed a single time. Sequencing was done on a sample of peripheral blood or thyroid tissue (not recorded which). All receptors come from a woman aged 18-29 years with Graves' hyperthyroidism.

On this clonotype itself: A read error may explain this, as a much larger clone is one base away. This sequence joins TRBV24-1 and TRBJ2-7; 14 nucleotides match TRBD2. Per germline, CDR1 KGHDR and CDR2 SFDVKD. V shed 4 bases and J 7 bases; nucleotides not matched to a gene: 5. This CDR3 is built from 15 residues. The CDR3 DNA reads TGTGCCACCAGTGACCTGACTAGCGGGAGGGGTGAGCAGTACTTC. As protein: CATSDLTSGRGEQYF.

The CDR3 reads CSKQYQETQYF. The CDR3 DNA reads TGCAGCAAACAGTACCAAGAGACCCAGTACTTC. V gene TRBV29-1 combines with J gene TRBJ2-5; D not resolved. Deletions cut 8 bases from V and 0 bases from J, with 7 bases between. This CDR3 contains 11 residues. CDR1 SQVTM and CDR2 ANQGSEA come from the germline V gene. The whole variable domain, filled in from reference TRBV29-1 and TRBJ2-5, reads SAVISQKPSRDICQRGTSLTIQCQVDSQVTMMFWYRQQPGQSLTLIATANQGSEATYESGFVIDKFPISRPNLTFSTLTVSNMSPEDSSIYLCSKQYQETQYFGPGTRLLVL.

The chain recombines TRBV5-1 with TRBJ2-7; D could derive from TRBD1 or TRBD2 (5 bases each). Trimming left V 4 bases short and J 2 bases short, with 19 bases between. The length of the CDR3 is 16 residues. In germline, CDR1 is SGHRS, CDR2 YFSETQ. As DNA, the CDR3 is TGCGCCAGCAGCATAACCGGGACGGGGCCCACCTACGAGCAGTACTTC. It is translated as CASSITGTGPTYEQYF.

This clonotype was seen at least ten times. V gene TRBV9 combines with J gene TRBJ1-1; D remains unclear. From germline, CDR1 is SGDLS and CDR2 YYNGEE. Trimming removed 1 base at V and 1 base at J, with 5 bases between. CDR3 length equals 13 residues. The CDR3 region is CASSVKENTEAFF. In nucleotides, the CDR3 is TGTGCCAGCAGCGTAAAAGAGAACACTGAAGCTTTCTTT.

V usage is TRBV29-1 and J usage is TRBJ1-4, with D perhaps matching TRBD1 (6 bases). CDR3 length: 13 residues. V was cut by 3 bases and J by 7 bases, with 12 bases left in between. The V gene's germline CDR1 is SQVTM and CDR2 ANQGSEA. This CDR3 reads CSVDAGGGEKLFF. The CDR3 bases are TGCAGCGTTGACGCGGGAGGGGGTGAAAAACTGTTTTTT.

This clonotype occurred many times. V is TRBV19 and J is TRBJ1-1; D possibly corresponds to TRBD1 (5 bases). The germline gives CDR1 LNHDA, CDR2 SQIVND (reference sequence). This CDR3 has 15 amino acids. V was shortened by 1 base and J by 6 bases, with 15 bases between the two germline ends. This chain's CDR3 is CASSIAFARTPEAFF. The CDR3 bases are TGTGCCAGTAGTATAGCCTTCGCCCGGACACCTGAAGCTTTCTTT.

This clonotype has ten or more counts. This chain uses TRBV11-2 with TRBJ1-2; 7 bases agree with TRBD1. The junction had 9 bases not matched to a gene; V was cut back by 1 base and J by 4 bases. The CDR3 totals 16 residues. CDR1 SGHAT and CDR2 FQNNGV come from the germline V gene. This chain's CDR3 is CASSLVRGRLFYGYTF. The CDR3 DNA reads as TGTGCCAGCAGCTTAGTAAGGGGGCGCTTGTTCTATGGCTACACCTTC.

The rearrangement links TRBV12-5 to TRBJ2-7; D is possibly TRBD2 (6 bases). The length of the CDR3 is 10 residues. V lost 3 bases and J 9 bases, leaving 6 bases between the germline ends. Germline CDR1 is LGHNT and CDR2 is FRNRAP. In DNA form, the CDR3 reads TGTGCTAGTGGTTTCGGGGGGCAGTACTTC. It yields the protein CASGFGGQYF.

This chain connects TRBV29-1 to TRBJ1-2; no firm D call. The CDR3 runs 12 residues. Germline V gene lookup returns CDR1 SQVTM and CDR2 ANQGSEA. Trimming pared 6 bases from V and 7 bases from J, leaving 15 bases between. CDR3 residues: CSVGRESTGYTF. In DNA, the CDR3 is TGCAGCGTAGGGAGGGAAAGTACTGGCTACACCTTC.

This clonotype was counted only a few times. V and J are TRBV7-2 and TRBJ2-3, with 10 bases identical to TRBD2. This CDR3 spans 16 amino acids. Trimming removed 5 bases from V and 5 bases from J; junction bases left unmatched: 10. Looked up from germline, CDR1 is SGHTA and CDR2 is FQGNSA. Here the CDR3 reads CASSPAGTSVIDTQYF. For the CDR3, the DNA is TGTGCCAGCAGCCCAGCTGGGACTAGCGTTATAGATACGCAGTATTTT.

The chain joins TRBV25-1 to TRBJ1-2, with a possible D match to TRBD1 (5 bases). CDR3 length: 12 amino acids. V was trimmed by 11 bases and J by 3 bases, leaving 13 bases between them. Germline V CDR1 and CDR2: MGHDK, SYGVNS. The CDR3 spells CARAGRDYGYTF. The CDR3 DNA is TGTGCCCGCGCAGGGAGGGACTATGGCTACACCTTC.

As for this clonotype: The junction does not match germline at one end; this may be a read error. The chain uses TRBV12-3 or TRBV12-4 and TRBJ2-7; D unresolved. CDR3 length equals 11 residues. Here the CDR3 DNA reads TGTGCCAGCAGTTTCCTCGGTGAGCGGTACTTC. It translates to CASSFLGERYF.

The chain uses TRBV7-8 and TRBJ2-5, with 10 bases identical to TRBD1. Germline-derived CDR1 and CDR2 are SGHVS and FQNEAQ. The CDR3 contains 16 residues. The trim removed 5 bases at V and 8 bases at J, leaving 14 bases unmatched. The DNA of the CDR3 is TGTGCCAGCAGCCAGGGACAGGGGACCCAGGGTGACACCCAGTACTTC. As protein: CASSQGQGTQGDTQYF.

This clonotype has just one count. V and J are TRBV24-1 and TRBJ2-6; 14 positions match TRBD2. The CDR3 covers 18 residues. J was trimmed by 2 bases and V by 9 bases; bases with no gene match: 8. Looked up from germline, CDR1 is KGHDR and CDR2 is SFDVKD. DNA for the CDR3: TGTGCCACCGAGGGGACTAGCGGGAGTAGTACTGGGGCCAACGTCCTGACTTTC. Protein product: CATEGTSGSSTGANVLTF.

This chain joins TRBV20-1 and TRBJ2-3; D is undetermined. CDR1 and CDR2 from the germline V gene are DFQATT and SNEGSKA (reference sequence). V lost 3 bases and J lost 4, with 8 bases in between. The length of the CDR3 is 12 residues. The CDR3 region has the DNA TGCAGTGCTAGGGGGTTATCAGATACGCAGTATTTT. Protein sequence: CSARGLSDTQYF.

In this sample, this clonotype turned up many times. The chain recombines TRBV12-3 or TRBV12-4 with TRBJ2-7, with a tentative D call TRBD2 (5 bases). The CDR3 length is 14 residues. Trimming removed 7 bases at V and 2 bases at J, with 15 bases between. The CDR3 nucleotides read TGTGCCAGCACCAGTCTAGGGAGTCCCTACGAGCAGTACTTC. Encoded protein: CASTSLGSPYEQYF.

This clonotype has at least ten counts. V is TRBV29-1 and J is TRBJ2-7; 11 nucleotides match TRBD1. V lost 2 bases to trimming and J lost 3 bases; unmatched junction nucleotides: 15. The germline gives CDR1 SQVTM, CDR2 ANQGSEA. This CDR3 contains 18 residues. This chain's CDR3 is CSVERVDRGPSGVYEQYF. CDR3 nucleotide sequence: TGCAGCGTTGAAAGGGTGGACAGGGGGCCTAGCGGGGTCTACGAGCAGTACTTC.

The chain carries TRBV20-1 and TRBJ2-5; 7 nucleotides agree with TRBD2. The V gene's germline CDR1 is DFQATT and CDR2 SNEGSKA (reference sequence). The CDR3 consists of 15 residues. With V trimmed by 1 base and J by 2 bases, 7 bases remained unmatched. The CDR3 loop reads CSARGGGPRQETQYF. The DNA for the CDR3 is TGCAGTGCTAGAGGGGGGGGACCGAGACAAGAGACCCAGTACTTC.

The table lists this clonotype with many counts. V gene TRBV9 combines with J gene TRBJ2-7, with a possible D match to TRBD1 (5 bases). The CDR3 sequence is 14 residues long. In germline, CDR1 is SGDLS, CDR2 YYNGEE. V gave up 3 bases and J gave up 6 bases, with 16 bases separating them. CDR3 sequence: CASSASGYRGEQYF. The CDR3 DNA reads TGTGCCAGCAGCGCTTCAGGGTATCGTGGCGAGCAGTACTTC.

At least ten counts were recorded for this clonotype. The chain is built from TRBV19 and TRBJ1-2; D ambiguous. The V end lost 5 bases, the J end lost 0 bases, and 16 bases lay between the germline ends. The CDR3 is made up of 16 amino acids. In germline, CDR1 is LNHDA, CDR2 SQIVND (reference sequence). CDR3 in amino acids: CASSPPGVAANYGYTF. The CDR3 coding sequence is TGTGCCAGTAGTCCCCCGGGCGTAGCGGCTAACTATGGCTACACCTTC.

The rearrangement uses TRBV6-6 and TRBJ2-7, with 9 bases matching TRBD1. The junction had 11 bases not matched to a gene; V was cut back by 8 bases and J by 3 bases. The germline gives CDR1 MNHNY, CDR2 SVGAGI (reference sequence). This CDR3 has 15 residues. CDR3 protein: CASVSRDRVNYEQYF. CDR3 nucleotides: TGTGCCAGCGTATCCAGGGACAGGGTAAACTACGAGCAGTACTTC.